The clone carrying this TCR beta chain came up a few times. The germline gives CDR1 SGHTA, CDR2 FQGTGA. This CDR3 comprises 15 residues. With V trimmed by 10 bases and J by 2 bases, 14 bases remained unmatched. The data stem from a study of T cells in Graves' hyperthyroidism and ophthalmopathy. Amplified regions were TCR beta CDR3 sequences from RNA transcripts. HTBI primers were used for first-round RT-PCR of the TCR CDR3. TCRdb recomputed calls from the multiplex PCR reads with MiXCR, one row per CDR3 protein. Seen here are about 350,000 distinct CDR3 sequences, about 15% observed once, and the top ten hold 20% to 25%.

The sequence came from a woman in her 30s with Graves' hyperthyroidism. The V and J genes are TRBV7-3 and TRBJ2-7, with 7 nucleotides matching TRBD1. Sequencing used blood. CDR3 sequence (DNA): TGTGCCAACCACCGACCCTCGGACAGGACCTACGAGCAGTACTTC. This encodes CANHRPSDRTYEQYF.